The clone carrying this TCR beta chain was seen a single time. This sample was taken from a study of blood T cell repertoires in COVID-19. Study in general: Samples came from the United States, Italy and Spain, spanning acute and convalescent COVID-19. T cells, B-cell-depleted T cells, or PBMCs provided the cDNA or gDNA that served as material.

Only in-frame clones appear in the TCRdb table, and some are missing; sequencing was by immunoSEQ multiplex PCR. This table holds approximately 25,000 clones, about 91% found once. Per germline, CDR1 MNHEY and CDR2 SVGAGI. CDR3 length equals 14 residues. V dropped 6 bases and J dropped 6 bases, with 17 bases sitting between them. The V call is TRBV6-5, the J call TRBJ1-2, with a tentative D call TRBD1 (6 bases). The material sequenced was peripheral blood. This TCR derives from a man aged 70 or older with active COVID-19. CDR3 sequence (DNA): TGTGCCAGCAGGGGGGACACTCGGCGGGATGGCTACACCTTC. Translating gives CASRGDTRRDGYTF.